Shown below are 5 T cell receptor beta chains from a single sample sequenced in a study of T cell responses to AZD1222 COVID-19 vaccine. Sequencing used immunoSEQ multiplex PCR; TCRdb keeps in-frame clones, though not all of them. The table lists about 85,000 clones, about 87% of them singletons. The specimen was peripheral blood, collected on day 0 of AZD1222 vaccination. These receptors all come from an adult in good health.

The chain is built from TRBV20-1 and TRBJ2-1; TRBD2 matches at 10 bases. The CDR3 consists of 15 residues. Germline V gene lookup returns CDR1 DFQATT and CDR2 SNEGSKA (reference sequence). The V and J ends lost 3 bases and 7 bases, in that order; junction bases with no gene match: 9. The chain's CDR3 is CSASSASGSSNEQFF. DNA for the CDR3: TGCAGTGCTAGTTCGGCTAGCGGGAGTTCAAATGAGCAGTTCTTC.

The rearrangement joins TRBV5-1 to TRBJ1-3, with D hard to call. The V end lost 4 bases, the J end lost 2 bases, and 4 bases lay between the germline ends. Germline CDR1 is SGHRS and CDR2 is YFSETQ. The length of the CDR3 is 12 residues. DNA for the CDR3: TGCGCCAGCAGCGAGACTGGAAACACCATATATTTT. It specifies CASSETGNTIYF.

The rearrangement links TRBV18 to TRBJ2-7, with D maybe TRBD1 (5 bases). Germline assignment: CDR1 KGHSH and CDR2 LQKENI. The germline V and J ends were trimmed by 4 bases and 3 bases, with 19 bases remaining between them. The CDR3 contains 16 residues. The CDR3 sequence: CASSLISGQGNYEQYF. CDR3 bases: TGTGCCAGCTCACTCATATCAGGCCAGGGTAACTACGAGCAGTACTTC.

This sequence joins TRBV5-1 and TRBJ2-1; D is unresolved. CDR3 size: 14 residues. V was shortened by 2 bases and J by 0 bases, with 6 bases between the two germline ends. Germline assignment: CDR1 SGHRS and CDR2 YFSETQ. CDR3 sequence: CASSLSSSYNEQFF. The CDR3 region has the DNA TGCGCCAGCAGCTTATCGAGCTCCTACAATGAGCAGTTCTTC.

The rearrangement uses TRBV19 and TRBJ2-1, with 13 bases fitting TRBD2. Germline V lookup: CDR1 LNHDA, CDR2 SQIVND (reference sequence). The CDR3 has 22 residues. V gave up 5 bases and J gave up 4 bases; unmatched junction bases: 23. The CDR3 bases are TGTGCCAGTAGTCTCCGACAGGGGACTAGCGGGACCTCGGGTGGACGGTACAATGAGCAGTTCTTC. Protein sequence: CASSLRQGTSGTSGGRYNEQFF.